These T cell receptor beta chains were read from a single sample in a study of blood T cell repertoires in COVID-19. Sequenced by immunoSEQ multiplex PCR; TCRdb stores in-frame clones only, minus some. This sample has 150,000 to 200,000 clones; 70% to 80% occur once, and the top ten carry about 15%. The sample was PBMCs or T cells enriched from blood (not recorded which). The source is a man between 60 and 75 years old who had been exposed to COVID-19. CDR3s include the opening cysteine and the closing phenylalanine or tryptophan. D genes are given only for firm matches. Not every row has a clone size; where given, it reads once, few, many or a size class.

d_call: -
j_call: TRBJ1-1
clone_size: -
v_call: TRBV7-9
cdr3_aa: CASSLDPTVNTEAFF
cdr3_nt: TGTGCCAGCAGCTTGGACCCGACAGTGAACACTGAAGCTTTCTTT

d_call: TRBD2
j_call: TRBJ2-3
clone_size: -
v_call: TRBV2
cdr3_aa: CASSEGGRLAGVLDTQYF
cdr3_nt: TGTGCCAGCAGTGAAGGGGGGCGACTAGCGGGAGTGTTAGATACGCAGTATTTT

d_call: -
j_call: TRBJ1-5
clone_size: -
v_call: TRBV6-5
cdr3_aa: CASCHGGGNQPQHF
cdr3_nt: TGTGCCAGCTGCCATGGCGGGGGCAATCAGCCCCAGCATTTT

d_call: TRBD2
j_call: TRBJ2-3
clone_size: -
v_call: TRBV12-3/TRBV12-4
cdr3_aa: CASTPGGLDTQYF
cdr3_nt: TGTGCCAGCACCCCGGGAGGGCTGGATACGCAGTATTTT

d_call: TRBD1
j_call: TRBJ1-2
clone_size: many
v_call: TRBV5-3
cdr3_aa: CARSLVRTGIFYGYTF
cdr3_nt: TGTGCCAGAAGCTTGGTTAGGACAGGGATATTCTATGGCTACACCTTC

d_call: -
j_call: TRBJ1-2
clone_size: -
v_call: TRBV5-1
cdr3_aa: CASSPGGGNYGYTF
cdr3_nt: TGCGCCAGCAGCCCCGGGGGGGGGAACTATGGCTACACCTTC

d_call: TRBD2
j_call: TRBJ2-7
clone_size: -
v_call: TRBV11-2
cdr3_aa: CASGAGTPYEQYF
cdr3_nt: TGTGCCAGCGGAGCGGGAACTCCCTACGAGCAGTACTTC

d_call: -
j_call: TRBJ1-2
clone_size: -
v_call: TRBV5-5
cdr3_aa: CASSRLTENYGYTF
cdr3_nt: TGTGCCAGCAGCCGACTTACGGAGAACTATGGCTACACCTTC

d_call: -
j_call: TRBJ2-6
clone_size: once
v_call: TRBV27
cdr3_aa: CASSFGQLSGANVLTF
cdr3_nt: TGTGCCAGCAGTTTCGGACAGCTCTCTGGGGCCAACGTCCTGACTTTC

d_call: TRBD2
j_call: TRBJ2-7
clone_size: -
v_call: TRBV5-1
cdr3_aa: CASSLAGTSAYPGYF
cdr3_nt: TGCGCCAGCAGCTTGGCCGGGACTAGCGCCTACCCAGGGTACTTC

d_call: TRBD1
j_call: TRBJ1-5
clone_size: once
v_call: TRBV13
cdr3_aa: CASSLGQGAYQPQHF
cdr3_nt: TGTGCCAGCAGCTTAGGACAGGGGGCCTATCAGCCCCAGCATTTT

d_call: -
j_call: TRBJ1-3
clone_size: -
v_call: TRBV6-2/TRBV6-3
cdr3_aa: CASSYHHTGGNTIYF
cdr3_nt: TGTGCCAGCAGTTACCACCACACCGGGGGAAACACCATATATTTT

d_call: TRBD1
j_call: TRBJ1-2
clone_size: few
v_call: TRBV29-1
cdr3_aa: CSGETGQGSGGYTF
cdr3_nt: TGCAGCGGCGAGACGGGACAGGGGTCGGGTGGCTACACCTTC

d_call: TRBD1
j_call: TRBJ2-2
clone_size: few
v_call: TRBV7-2
cdr3_aa: CASSARQGAIVTGELFF
cdr3_nt: TGTGCCAGCAGCGCCCGACAGGGGGCGATCGTCACCGGGGAGCTGTTTTTT

d_call: -
j_call: TRBJ2-6
clone_size: few
v_call: TRBV5-8
cdr3_aa: CASSLVSYANVLTF
cdr3_nt: TGTGCCAGCAGCTTGGTTAGTTACGCCAACGTCCTGACTTTC

d_call: -
j_call: TRBJ2-7
clone_size: -
v_call: TRBV27
cdr3_aa: CASSLSVAGLAYEQYF
cdr3_nt: TGTGCCAGCAGTTTATCGGTGGCAGGGCTTGCCTACGAGCAGTACTTC

d_call: -
j_call: TRBJ2-1
clone_size: -
v_call: TRBV20-1
cdr3_aa: CSASDEGYEQFF
cdr3_nt: TGCAGTGCTAGTGATGAGGGCTATGAGCAGTTCTTC

d_call: TRBD2
j_call: TRBJ2-3
clone_size: -
v_call: TRBV9
cdr3_aa: CASSVGAGGGDTQYF
cdr3_nt: TGTGCCAGCAGCGTAGGCGCGGGGGGTGGAGATACGCAGTATTTT

d_call: TRBD2
j_call: TRBJ2-7
clone_size: -
v_call: TRBV9
cdr3_aa: CASSEGASGSLYEQYF
cdr3_nt: TGTGCCAGCAGCGAGGGAGCTAGCGGGAGTTTGTACGAGCAGTACTTC

d_call: TRBD2
j_call: TRBJ2-3
clone_size: -
v_call: TRBV6-2/TRBV6-3
cdr3_aa: CASSGLAGGRGTDTQYF
cdr3_nt: TGTGCCAGCAGTGGATTAGCGGGGGGCCGGGGCACAGATACGCAGTATTTT

d_call: -
j_call: TRBJ1-4
clone_size: few
v_call: TRBV28
cdr3_aa: CASSPSTGPNEKLFF
cdr3_nt: TGTGCCAGCAGTCCTTCCACAGGGCCCAATGAAAAACTGTTTTTT

d_call: -
j_call: TRBJ2-1
clone_size: -
v_call: TRBV27
cdr3_aa: CASSFYNEQFF
cdr3_nt: TGTGCCAGCAGTTTTTATAATGAGCAGTTCTTC

d_call: -
j_call: TRBJ2-5
clone_size: once
v_call: TRBV11-2
cdr3_aa: CASSFRTQEETQYF
cdr3_nt: TGTGCCAGCAGCTTTAGGACACAAGAAGAGACCCAGTACTTC

d_call: -
j_call: TRBJ2-7
clone_size: -
v_call: TRBV6-5
cdr3_aa: CASSYPDRYEQYF
cdr3_nt: TGTGCCAGCAGTTACCCGGACAGATACGAGCAGTACTTC

d_call: TRBD1
j_call: TRBJ2-2
clone_size: -
v_call: TRBV27
cdr3_aa: CSTGTGANTGELFF
cdr3_nt: TGTTCCACGGGGACAGGGGCGAACACCGGGGAGCTGTTTTTT

d_call: -
j_call: TRBJ2-7
clone_size: -
v_call: TRBV15
cdr3_aa: CATSRDGSSYEQYF
cdr3_nt: TGTGCCACCAGCAGAGATGGCAGTTCTTACGAGCAGTACTTC

d_call: TRBD2
j_call: TRBJ2-6
clone_size: -
v_call: TRBV19
cdr3_aa: CASSIVGLAVGSGANVLTF
cdr3_nt: TGTGCCAGTAGTATAGTGGGACTAGCGGTGGGGTCTGGGGCCAACGTCCTGACTTTC

d_call: TRBD1
j_call: TRBJ2-3
clone_size: -
v_call: TRBV7-9
cdr3_aa: CASSFSTGADTQYF
cdr3_nt: TGTGCCAGCAGCTTTTCCACAGGGGCAGATACGCAGTATTTT

d_call: TRBD2
j_call: TRBJ2-2
clone_size: -
v_call: TRBV5-1
cdr3_aa: CASSLGTSGNTGELFF
cdr3_nt: TGCGCCAGCAGCTTGGGGACTAGCGGTAACACCGGGGAGCTGTTTTTT

d_call: TRBD2
j_call: TRBJ2-3
clone_size: -
v_call: TRBV14
cdr3_aa: CASSQDLRREGRAEDTQYF
cdr3_nt: TGTGCCAGCAGCCAAGATCTTCGGAGGGAAGGGAGGGCCGAAGATACGCAGTATTTT

d_call: TRBD1
j_call: TRBJ2-7
clone_size: -
v_call: TRBV27
cdr3_aa: CASSQTGAREQYF
cdr3_nt: TGTGCCAGCAGTCAGACAGGGGCCCGCGAGCAGTACTTC

d_call: -
j_call: TRBJ2-3
clone_size: -
v_call: TRBV10-3
cdr3_aa: CAISESVGITDTQYF
cdr3_nt: TGTGCCATCAGTGAGTCTGTCGGGATCACAGATACGCAGTATTTT

d_call: TRBD1
j_call: TRBJ2-3
clone_size: -
v_call: TRBV7-9
cdr3_aa: CASSQGDRGPDTQYF
cdr3_nt: TGTGCCAGCAGCCAGGGGGACAGGGGGCCAGATACGCAGTATTTT

d_call: -
j_call: TRBJ2-7
clone_size: -
v_call: TRBV9
cdr3_aa: CASSVDSLPYEQYF
cdr3_nt: TGTGCCAGCAGCGTGGACAGTCTGCCCTACGAGCAGTACTTC

d_call: -
j_call: TRBJ1-1
clone_size: -
v_call: TRBV29-1
cdr3_aa: CSVEGLIIRGTEAFF
cdr3_nt: TGCAGCGTTGAAGGACTAATAATCCGGGGCACTGAAGCTTTCTTT

d_call: -
j_call: TRBJ1-3
clone_size: -
v_call: TRBV2
cdr3_aa: CASSEVADGNTIYF
cdr3_nt: TGTGCCAGCAGTGAAGTCGCGGATGGAAACACCATATATTTT

d_call: TRBD2
j_call: TRBJ2-7
clone_size: -
v_call: TRBV13
cdr3_aa: CASRPSDSGRAAREQYF
cdr3_nt: TGTGCCAGCAGGCCTTCCGATAGCGGGAGGGCCGCTCGCGAGCAGTACTTC

d_call: TRBD2
j_call: TRBJ2-7
clone_size: few
v_call: TRBV5-8
cdr3_aa: CASSPGLAGVLEQYF
cdr3_nt: TGTGCCAGCAGCCCGGGACTAGCGGGAGTTCTCGAGCAGTACTTC

d_call: -
j_call: TRBJ1-5
clone_size: -
v_call: TRBV7-8
cdr3_aa: CASSRDRSRSNQPQHF
cdr3_nt: TGTGCCAGCAGCCGAGACCGGAGTCGGAGCAATCAGCCCCAGCATTTT

d_call: TRBD2
j_call: TRBJ2-7
clone_size: -
v_call: TRBV5-4
cdr3_aa: CASSLKLAGHEQYF
cdr3_nt: TGTGCCAGCAGCTTGAAACTAGCGGGACACGAGCAGTACTTC

d_call: -
j_call: TRBJ1-1
clone_size: -
v_call: TRBV11-3
cdr3_aa: CASSLGGTTNTEAFF
cdr3_nt: TGTGCCAGCAGCTTAGGTGGGACAACGAACACTGAAGCTTTCTTT

d_call: -
j_call: TRBJ2-5
clone_size: -
v_call: TRBV5-4
cdr3_aa: CASSLGSLGETQYF
cdr3_nt: TGTGCCAGCAGCCTGGGGAGCCTCGGGGAGACCCAGTACTTC

d_call: TRBD1
j_call: TRBJ2-5
clone_size: -
v_call: TRBV5-1
cdr3_aa: CASSYGTGMGETQYF
cdr3_nt: TGCGCCAGCAGCTACGGGACAGGGATGGGAGAGACCCAGTACTTC

d_call: -
j_call: TRBJ2-6
clone_size: once
v_call: TRBV5-4
cdr3_aa: CASRGGGTQSSGANVLTF
cdr3_nt: TGTGCCAGCAGAGGGGGGGGGACACAGAGCTCTGGGGCCAACGTCCTGACTTTC

d_call: -
j_call: TRBJ1-2
clone_size: -
v_call: TRBV9
cdr3_aa: CASSGYISHSNYGYTF
cdr3_nt: TGTGCCAGCAGTGGATACATATCTCACAGTAACTATGGCTACACCTTC

d_call: -
j_call: TRBJ2-1
clone_size: once
v_call: TRBV5-1
cdr3_aa: CASSPVAFVNEQFF
cdr3_nt: TGCGCCAGCAGCCCAGTAGCGTTCGTCAATGAGCAGTTCTTC

d_call: TRBD1
j_call: TRBJ1-5
clone_size: -
v_call: TRBV24-1
cdr3_aa: CATSDPDRGNQPQHF
cdr3_nt: TGTGCCACCAGTGACCCGGACAGGGGCAATCAGCCCCAGCATTTT

d_call: -
j_call: TRBJ2-2
clone_size: -
v_call: TRBV5-4
cdr3_aa: CASSSRTAQATGELFF
cdr3_nt: TGTGCCAGCAGCTCCCGGACAGCCCAGGCCACCGGGGAGCTGTTTTTT

d_call: -
j_call: TRBJ1-1
clone_size: -
v_call: TRBV11-2
cdr3_aa: CASSLRTEAFF
cdr3_nt: TGTGCCAGCAGCTTGCGGACTGAAGCTTTCTTT

d_call: TRBD1
j_call: TRBJ2-3
clone_size: -
v_call: TRBV28
cdr3_aa: CASSYGTGSTDTQYF
cdr3_nt: TGTGCCAGCAGTTATGGGACAGGCAGCACAGATACGCAGTATTTT

d_call: -
j_call: TRBJ2-7
clone_size: -
v_call: TRBV25-1
cdr3_aa: CASSVDSLGEQYF
cdr3_nt: TGTGCCAGCAGTGTGGACAGTTTAGGCGAGCAGTACTTC

d_call: -
j_call: TRBJ1-5
clone_size: -
v_call: TRBV12-3/TRBV12-4
cdr3_aa: CASTTDSFQPQHF
cdr3_nt: TGTGCCAGCACTACGGACAGTTTTCAGCCCCAGCATTTT

d_call: TRBD1
j_call: TRBJ2-5
clone_size: -
v_call: TRBV10-3
cdr3_aa: CAISESGQGSGTQYF
cdr3_nt: TGTGCCATCAGTGAGTCGGGACAGGGGAGTGGGACCCAGTACTTC

d_call: TRBD1
j_call: TRBJ1-2
clone_size: -
v_call: TRBV27
cdr3_aa: CASSLDRINYGYTF
cdr3_nt: TGTGCCAGCAGTTTGGACAGGATCAACTATGGCTACACCTTC

d_call: -
j_call: TRBJ2-3
clone_size: few
v_call: TRBV11-3
cdr3_aa: CASSLAGADTQYF
cdr3_nt: TGTGCCAGCAGCTTAGCTGGAGCAGATACGCAGTATTTT

d_call: -
j_call: TRBJ1-5
clone_size: -
v_call: TRBV11-2
cdr3_aa: CASSAGIDSNQPQHF
cdr3_nt: TGTGCCAGCAGCGCAGGGATCGATAGCAATCAGCCCCAGCATTTT

d_call: -
j_call: TRBJ1-3
clone_size: -
v_call: TRBV6-4
cdr3_aa: CASSDPDGEAGNTIYF
cdr3_nt: TGTGCCAGCAGTGACCCGGACGGGGAAGCTGGAAACACCATATATTTT